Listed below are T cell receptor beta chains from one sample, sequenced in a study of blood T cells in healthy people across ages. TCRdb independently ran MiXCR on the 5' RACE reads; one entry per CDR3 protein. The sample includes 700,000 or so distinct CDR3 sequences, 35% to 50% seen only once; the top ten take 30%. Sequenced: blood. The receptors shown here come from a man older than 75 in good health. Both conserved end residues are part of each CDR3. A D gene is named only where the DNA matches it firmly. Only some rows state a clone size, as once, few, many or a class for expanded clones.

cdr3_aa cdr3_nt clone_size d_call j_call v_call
CASSGPPDRAQHF TGTGCCAGCAGTGGACCTCCGGACAGGGCCCAGCATTTT NA TRBD1 TRBJ1-5 TRBV6-4
CSANPPGGEYSNQPQHF TGCAGTGCCAACCCTCCTGGGGGGGAGTATAGCAATCAGCCCCAGCATTTT few NA TRBJ1-5 TRBV20-1
CASSYYGQGRGEQFF TGTGCCAGCAGTTACTACGGACAGGGAAGGGGTGAGCAGTTCTTC few TRBD1 TRBJ2-1 TRBV6-2/TRBV6-3
CAIKVGEGARDYGYTF TGTGCCATCAAAGTAGGGGAGGGCGCGAGAGATTATGGCTACACCTTC NA NA TRBJ1-2 TRBV10-3
CASSLNSQGEALETQYF TGTGCCAGCAGCTTAAATAGCCAGGGGGAGGCTCTCGAGACCCAGTACTTC NA NA TRBJ2-5 TRBV11-2
CASSPRTGEFSTDTQYF TGCGCCAGCAGCCCCCGGACAGGAGAGTTTAGCACAGATACGCAGTATTTT NA TRBD1 TRBJ2-3 TRBV4-3
CASSQIRNTGELFF TGTGCCAGCAGCCAAATCAGGAACACCGGGGAGCTGTTTTTT NA NA TRBJ2-2 TRBV3-1
CASSSTRVSHYEQYF TGTGCCAGCAGCTCAACCAGGGTCAGCCACTACGAGCAGTACTTC many NA TRBJ2-7 TRBV7-2
CASSIQGPGYETQYF TGTGCCAGCAGTATACAGGGCCCGGGTTATGAGACCCAGTACTTC few NA TRBJ2-5 TRBV6-2/TRBV6-3
CASSSGLPSDTQYF TGTGCCAGCAGCTCAGGACTACCCTCTGATACGCAGTATTTT NA NA TRBJ2-3 TRBV7-2
CAGSPPGQTYEQYF TGTGCCGGCTCACCACCGGGACAGACCTACGAGCAGTACTTC NA TRBD1 TRBJ2-7 TRBV18
CATSRVGTGYEQYF TGTGCCACCAGCAGAGTTGGGACAGGCTACGAGCAGTACTTC NA TRBD1 TRBJ2-7 TRBV15
CATQRRTASYGQYF TGTGCCACCCAACGGCGGACGGCTTCCTACGGGCAGTACTTC NA NA TRBJ2-7 TRBV28
CASSLASAFTALGGYTF TGTGCCAGCAGCTTAGCGAGCGCATTTACAGCCTTGGGAGGCTACACCTTC NA NA TRBJ1-2 TRBV7-2
CASGEATTQYF TGTGCCAGCGGCGAAGCGACTACGCAGTATTTT few NA TRBJ2-3 TRBV3-1
CASSVRQGRNGYTF TGTGCCAGCAGCGTTAGACAGGGTAGGAATGGCTACACCTTC NA TRBD1 TRBJ1-2 TRBV13
CATSRAGTDNEQYF TGTGCCACCAGCAGAGCCGGGACAGACAATGAGCAGTACTTC once TRBD1 TRBJ2-7 TRBV15
CASSQDWARSSNEQYF TGTGCCAGCAGCCAAGATTGGGCCAGGTCCTCCAATGAGCAGTACTTC NA NA TRBJ2-7 TRBV4-2
CASSSTKLAGGGPSTDTQYF TGTGCCAGCAGTTCCACTAAACTAGCGGGGGGGGGTCCTAGCACAGATACGCAGTATTTT NA TRBD2 TRBJ2-3 TRBV12-3/TRBV12-4
CSASYPETSSYNEQFF TGCAGTGCTTCCTACCCCGAGACCAGCTCCTACAATGAGCAGTTCTTC NA NA TRBJ2-1 TRBV20-1
CASSQDLRAADYGYTF TGCGCCAGCAGCCAAGATCTAAGGGCCGCAGACTATGGCTACACCTTC few NA TRBJ1-2 TRBV4-3
CASSQSGTGSSYNERFF TGTGCCAGCAGCCAATCCGGGACAGGGAGCTCCTACAATGAGCGGTTCTTC once TRBD1 TRBJ2-1 TRBV3-1
CASSPRRRVQETQYF TGTGCCAGCAGCCCGAGGCGCAGGGTCCAAGAGACCCAGTACTTC NA NA TRBJ2-5 TRBV3-1
CASRTEALYEQYF TGCGCCAGCAGAACAGAGGCTCTCTACGAGCAGTACTTC NA NA TRBJ2-7 TRBV10-2
CASEDRGLSKNIQYF TGTGCCAGCGAGGACAGGGGGCTTTCCAAAAACATTCAGTACTTC NA TRBD1 TRBJ2-4 TRBV6-5
CASMAPGGVTYEQYF TGTGCCAGCATGGCTCCTGGAGGGGTAACCTACGAGCAGTACTTC NA NA TRBJ2-7 TRBV2
CSAYTANQETQYF TGCAGTGCTTATACAGCGAATCAAGAGACCCAGTACTTC few NA TRBJ2-5 TRBV20-1
CASSLMGGRLPYERYF TGTGCCAGCAGCTTAATGGGGGGGAGGCTACCCTACGAGCGGTACTTC NA TRBD2 TRBJ2-4 TRBV7-8
CASSEARGGTEAFF TGTGCCAGCAGTGAAGCGCGGGGGGGTACTGAAGCTTTCTTT few NA TRBJ1-1 TRBV2
CASIQGQGAYYGYTF TGTGCCAGCATACAGGGGCAGGGGGCGTATTATGGCTACACCTTC once TRBD1 TRBJ1-2 TRBV7-2
CATSRDWGKAKNIQYF TGTGCCACCAGCAGAGATTGGGGTAAAGCCAAAAACATTCAGTACTTC few NA TRBJ2-4 TRBV15
CSARGAGSGGTSYEQYF TGCAGTGCTAGAGGAGCAGGGAGCGGGGGAACCTCCTACGAGCAGTACTTC NA TRBD2 TRBJ2-7 TRBV20-1
CASSPGQGAKPQHF TGTGCCAGCTCACCTGGACAGGGGGCAAAGCCCCAGCATTTT NA TRBD1 TRBJ1-5 TRBV18
CAISEMGESGRRRSSYNEQYF TGTGCCATCAGTGAAATGGGGGAGAGCGGGAGGAGACGTAGCTCCTACAATGAGCAGTACTTC few TRBD2 TRBJ2-7 TRBV10-3
CASSPTRYINTEAFF TGTGCCAGCAGCCCTACCCGATATATAAACACTGAAGCTTTCTTT NA NA TRBJ1-1 TRBV7-2
CAISAIQADEQYF TGTGCCATCAGTGCGATTCAGGCCGACGAGCAGTACTTC NA NA TRBJ2-7 TRBV10-3
CASSQGWETQYF TGTGCCAGCAGCCAGGGTTGGGAGACCCAGTACTTC few NA TRBJ2-5 TRBV5-6
CASRMNLAGGQDTQYF TGTGCCAGCAGGATGAACCTAGCGGGAGGTCAGGATACGCAGTATTTT few TRBD2 TRBJ2-3 TRBV7-2
CATSRNPPGRRDYNEQYF TGTGCCACCAGCAGAAATCCTCCGGGGCGGAGGGACTACAATGAGCAGTACTTC once TRBD2 TRBJ2-7 TRBV15
CASSPLGEVSDTQYF TGTGCCAGCAGCCCCTTGGGGGAGGTTTCAGATACGCAGTATTTT many NA TRBJ2-3 TRBV6-2/TRBV6-3
CASSARLAGANEQFF TGTGCCAGCAGCGCCCGACTAGCGGGAGCCAATGAGCAGTTCTTC NA TRBD2 TRBJ2-1 TRBV7-9
CASSYGQNVAYEQYF TGTGCCAGCAGTTACGGACAGAATGTCGCCTACGAGCAGTACTTC NA NA TRBJ2-7 TRBV6-5
CASSYSLRANTGELFF TGTGCCAGCAGTTACTCGCTCAGAGCGAACACCGGGGAGCTGTTTTTT NA NA TRBJ2-2 TRBV6-6
CASSLGGLGLYNEQFF TGTGCCAGCAGCTTGGGAGGACTAGGGCTCTACAATGAGCAGTTCTTC NA TRBD2 TRBJ2-1 TRBV5-6
CATSPPPSGAMGETQYF TGTGCCACCAGCCCTCCCCCCAGCGGGGCCATGGGAGAGACCCAGTACTTC NA TRBD2 TRBJ2-5 TRBV15
CASSPPGTRAGTQYF TGTGCCAGCAGCCCGCCCGGGACAAGGGCGGGTACGCAGTATTTT NA NA TRBJ2-3 TRBV7-2
CASSSLIPTDTQYF TGTGCCAGCAGCTCACTGATCCCCACAGATACGCAGTATTTT few NA TRBJ2-3 TRBV6-2/TRBV6-3
CSARRDNHYGYTF TGCAGTGCTAGGCGGGACAACCACTATGGCTACACCTTC NA NA TRBJ1-2 TRBV20-1
CASRKPGLQGNEQFF TGTGCCAGCAGAAAGCCGGGACTCCAAGGGAATGAGCAGTTCTTC NA NA TRBJ2-1 TRBV7-2
CSVGVGGLGTEAFF TGCAGCGTTGGGGTGGGGGGGCTGGGCACTGAAGCTTTCTTT once NA TRBJ1-1 TRBV29-1
CASRWGPGGNEQFF TGTGCCAGTAGGTGGGGACCGGGGGGGAATGAGCAGTTCTTC NA TRBD2 TRBJ2-1 TRBV19
CASSGNRGENIQYF TGTGCCAGCAGTGGAAACAGGGGAGAAAACATTCAGTACTTC NA TRBD1 TRBJ2-4 TRBV27